Shown below are 25 T cell receptor beta chains from a single sample sequenced in a study of Tregs in tolerant kidney transplant recipients. This table comes from immunoSEQ multiplex PCR, and its TCRdb copy is limited to in-frame clones, with some not included. In the table there are under 80,000 clones, 80% to 90% of which are singletons. This specimen was Tregs from blood, taken before the transplant. These receptors were obtained from a human donor who received a combined kidney and bone marrow transplant.

The DNA of the CDR3 is TGCGCCAGCAGCTTCGTCCTACTAGCGGGAGGGTCCAGCTCCTACAATGAGCAGTTCTTC. This gives the protein CASSFVLLAGGSSSYNEQFF. The gene calls are TRBV5-1 and TRBJ2-1; 13 nucleotides match TRBD2. CDR3 size: 20 residues. Germline assignment: CDR1 SGHRS and CDR2 YFSETQ. V trimming: 2 bases; J trimming: 0 bases; junction bases outside the gene matches: 11.

V and J are TRBV7-9 and TRBJ1-1; possibly TRBD1 for D (5 bases). Per the germline V gene, CDR1 is SEHNR and CDR2 is FQNEAQ (reference sequence). Trimming pared 2 bases from V and 0 bases from J, leaving 10 bases between. The CDR3 is 15 residues long. The CDR3 sequence is CASSLTGAMNTEAFF. CDR3 nucleotide sequence: TGTGCCAGCAGCTTAACCGGGGCCATGAACACTGAAGCTTTCTTT. The entire variable domain, with the rest obtained from reference TRBV7-9 and TRBJ1-1, is as follows: DTGVSQNPRHKITKRGQNVTFRCDPISEHNRLYWYRQTLGQGPEFLTYFQNEAQLEKSRLLSDRFSAERPKGSFSTLEIQRTEQGDSAMYLCASSLTGAMNTEAFFGQGTRLTVV.

Remarks on this clone: The sample contains more than one DNA sequence encoding this CDR3. The genes are TRBV28 and TRBJ1-6; 10 bases map to TRBD1. The CDR3 sequence is 16 residues long. The germline CDR1 and CDR2 sequences are MDHEN and SYDVKM. After removal of 5 bases from V and 6 bases from J, the junction contained 7 bases not matched to a gene. CDR3: CASSPPGQGFNSPLHF. DNA for the CDR3: TGTGCCAGCAGTCCGCCGGGACAGGGGTTTAATTCACCCCTCCACTTT.

V and J are TRBV2 and TRBJ1-3; unclear D gene. V dropped 7 bases and J dropped 8 bases, with 27 bases sitting between them. The CDR3 loop spans 17 amino acids. Germline V gene lookup returns CDR1 SNHLY and CDR2 FYNNEI. CDR3 DNA: TGTGCCAGCACCTTGTATCTCGTCCAAACCGGATGGGACACCATATATTTT. It encodes CASTLYLVQTGWDTIYF.

This clone has just a few counts. This chain joins TRBV4-1 and TRBJ1-2, with 7 bases matching TRBD1. Looked up from germline, CDR1 is MGHRA and CDR2 is YSYEKL. V trimming: 4 bases; J trimming: 0 bases; junction bases outside the gene matches: 5. This CDR3 is 15 amino acids long. CDR3 sequence (DNA): TGCGCCAGCAGCCCGGGGACAGTAGCTAACTATGGCTACACCTTC. Protein product: CASSPGTVANYGYTF.

The rearrangement joins TRBV19 to TRBJ2-5, with D perhaps being TRBD1 or TRBD2 (5 bases each). V was pared by 7 bases and J by 5 bases, with 14 bases between. In germline, CDR1 is LNHDA, CDR2 SQIVND (reference sequence). This CDR3 contains 13 residues. CDR3: CASKRGPKETQYF. The CDR3 nucleotides read TGTGCCAGTAAGAGGGGCCCTAAGGAGACCCAGTACTTC.

The CDR3 loop reads CASSLGTEQYF. As DNA, the CDR3 is TGTGCCAGCAGCTTGGGGACCGAGCAGTACTTC. The V and J genes are TRBV5-6 and TRBJ2-7; D not resolved. With 0 bases removed from V and 6 bases from J, the gap between germline ends came to 4 bases. This CDR3 is built from 11 residues. Germline-derived CDR1 and CDR2 are SGHDT and YYEEEE.

The chain couples TRBV19 to TRBJ2-3; D is unclear. Germline CDR1 reads LNHDA; CDR2 reads SQIVND (reference sequence). The CDR3 is 14 residues long. Trimming removed 7 bases from V and 2 bases from J, with 13 bases in between. CDR3 region: CASTGLGTTDTQYF. The DNA for the CDR3 is TGTGCCAGTACCGGGCTGGGTACCACAGATACGCAGTATTTT.

This clone turned up a few times. The chain carries TRBV9 and TRBJ1-2; no clear D gene. Germline lookup yields CDR1 SGDLS and CDR2 YYNGEE. The CDR3 has 12 residues. V lost 4 bases and J lost 8, with 12 bases in between. For the CDR3, the DNA is TGTGCCAGCAGCCCCAGCGAGCGGGGCTACACCTTC. Its protein is CASSPSERGYTF. The whole variable domain, filled in from reference TRBV9 and TRBJ1-2, reads DSGVTQTPKHLITATGQRVTLRCSPRSGDLSVYWYQQSLDQGLQFLIQYYNGEERAKGNILERFSAQQFPDLHSELNLSSLELGDSALYFCASSPSERGYTFGSGTRLTVV.

The CDR3 DNA sequence: TGTGCCAGCACCCCGGTGGGGCTACGAAAACACTACGAGCAGTACTTC. Amino acids: CASTPVGLRKHYEQYF. The chain links TRBV27 to TRBJ2-7, with D perhaps TRBD1 (5 bases). This CDR3 has 16 residues. V was shortened by 7 bases and J by 3 bases, with 22 bases between the two germline ends. Germline lookup yields CDR1 MNHEY and CDR2 SMNVEV (reference sequence).

The rearrangement links TRBV6-5 to TRBJ2-2; D is undetermined. This CDR3 has 12 residues. V was cut by 2 bases and J by 7 bases, with 5 bases left in between. Germline CDR1 reads MNHEY; CDR2 reads SVGAGI. The CDR3 region is CASSYQGGELFF. CDR3 bases: TGTGCCAGCAGTTACCAAGGCGGGGAGCTGTTTTTT.

On this clone itself: This CDR3 is also generated by other DNA sequences in the sample. The chain carries TRBV6-1 and TRBJ1-1; TRBD1 matches 7 bases. V lost 1 base and J lost 4; bases outside the gene matches: 6. The germline gives CDR1 MNHNS, CDR2 SASEGT. CDR3 length equals 15 residues. The CDR3 sequence is CASSEVLGGGTEAFF. The CDR3 DNA is TGTGCCAGCAGTGAAGTTTTAGGGGGCGGCACTGAAGCTTTCTTT.

The rearrangement uses TRBV11-2 and TRBJ1-1; 7 positions match TRBD1. CDR1 and CDR2 from the germline V gene are SGHAT and FQNNGV. V gave up 5 bases and J gave up 1 base; unmatched junction bases: 7. The CDR3 totals 15 residues. The CDR3 loop is CASSLGQTPNTEAFF. CDR3 nucleotides: TGTGCCAGCAGCCTGGGACAGACCCCGAACACTGAAGCTTTCTTT.

This chain uses TRBV4-1 with TRBJ1-1, with TRBD1 matching 8 bases. Trimming removed 3 bases from V and 5 bases from J; junction bases left unmatched: 8. CDR1 and CDR2 from the germline V gene are MGHRA and YSYEKL. This CDR3 is 15 amino acids long. The CDR3 DNA sequence: TGCGCCAGCAGCCAGACGGACAGGGCGGGAACTGAAGCTTTCTTT. This codes for CASSQTDRAGTEAFF.

On this clone: Its ends do not fully match the called genes, so a read error is possible. The chain couples TRBV18 to TRBJ2-5, with D hard to call. CDR1 is KGHSH, CDR2 LQKENI, per germline. The CDR3 consists of 13 residues. CDR3 in amino acids: CAGSPSGQETQYF. CDR3 coding DNA: TGTGCCGGCTCACCATCGGGCCAAGAGACCCAGTACTTC.

The chain is built from TRBV27 and TRBJ2-1; TRBD2 agrees at 7 bases. CDR1 is MNHEY and CDR2 is SMNVEV in the germline V gene (reference sequence). The CDR3 is 14 residues long. The ends lost 4 bases at V and 8 bases at J; junction bases unmatched: 8. CDR3 bases: TGTGCCAGCAGTTGGAGGGAGGGCCGAGATGAGCAGTTCTTC. It is translated as CASSWREGRDEQFF.

J is TRBJ1-5 and V is TRBV27, with D possibly being TRBD1 (5 bases). Germline-derived CDR1 and CDR2 are MNHEY and SMNVEV (reference sequence). V was trimmed by 1 base and J by 3 bases, leaving 10 bases between them. This CDR3 is 15 amino acids long. CDR3: CASSLLRDLNQPQHF. CDR3 sequence (DNA): TGTGCCAGCAGTTTATTAAGGGACCTCAATCAGCCCCAGCATTTT.

The gene calls are TRBV19 and TRBJ2-7, with TRBD1 identical over 10 bases. V lost 1 base and J lost 7; bases outside the gene matches: 4. Germline V gene lookup returns CDR1 LNHDA and CDR2 SQIVND (reference sequence). The CDR3 has 14 residues. CDR3 in DNA: TGTGCCAGTAGTATAGGACAGGGGGCCGGTGAGCAGTACTTC. Protein: CASSIGQGAGEQYF.

The genes are TRBV7-8 and TRBJ1-1, with 7 nucleotides matching TRBD1. The CDR3 contains 15 residues. V shed 5 bases, J shed 0 bases, and the junction held 6 bases outside the gene matches. CDR1 and CDR2 from the germline V gene are SGHVS and FQNEAQ. The CDR3 DNA reads TGTGCCAGCAGCCCGCCAACAGGGGTGAACACTGAAGCTTTCTTT. This encodes CASSPPTGVNTEAFF.

V is TRBV25-1 and J is TRBJ1-3; D ambiguous. V lost 5 bases and J lost 9, with 14 bases in between. In germline, CDR1 is MGHDK, CDR2 SYGVNS. There are 13 residues in the CDR3. The CDR3: CASSPPGLGTIYF. The CDR3 nucleotides are TGTGCCAGCAGTCCCCCCGGGTTGGGCACCATATATTTT.

The gene calls are TRBV18 and TRBJ1-1; no clear D gene. Trimming pared 2 bases from V and 1 base from J, leaving 11 bases between. The length of the CDR3 is 15 residues. CDR1 is KGHSH and CDR2 is LQKENI in the germline V gene. CDR3 coding DNA: TGTGCCAGCTCACCATTTGAGGCGCAGAACACTGAAGCTTTCTTT. This encodes CASSPFEAQNTEAFF.

The CDR3 DNA is TGTGCCAGCAGCTCGACCCCGGCCTACGAGCAGTACTTC. Its translation: CASSSTPAYEQYF. V and J are TRBV7-9 and TRBJ2-7; D gene unclear. Deletions cut 4 bases from V and 2 bases from J, with 9 bases between. The CDR3 loop spans 13 amino acids. CDR1 and CDR2 (germline): SEHNR, FQNEAQ (reference sequence).

The chain joins TRBV10-2 to TRBJ1-2; D is ambiguous. Deletions cut 3 bases from V and 0 bases from J, with 5 bases between. Germline V lookup: CDR1 WSHSY, CDR2 SAAADI. The CDR3 loop spans 13 amino acids. The CDR3 region has the DNA TGCGCCAGCAGTGAAGTTACTAACTATGGCTACACCTTC. Its protein is CASSEVTNYGYTF.

There are a few counts of this clone. This rearrangement joins TRBV6-1 to TRBJ1-2; no reliable D call. The CDR3 is 13 residues long. Germline-derived CDR1 and CDR2 are MNHNS and SASEGT. Trimming removed 2 bases from V and 6 bases from J, with 10 bases in between. This CDR3 reads CASSENRNDGYTF. For the CDR3, the DNA is TGTGCCAGCAGTGAAAACAGAAACGATGGCTACACCTTC.

J is TRBJ1-2 and V is TRBV19; perhaps TRBD1 as D (5 bases). The ends were cut back, 2 bases at V and 5 bases at J, with 15 bases in the middle. The CDR3 has 15 residues. Germline V gives CDR1 LNHDA, CDR2 SQIVND (reference sequence). CDR3 DNA sequence: TGTGCCAGTAGTATAAGGATTGGGACGGATTATGGCTACACCTTC. Translated: CASSIRIGTDYGYTF. Based on the CDR3 plus reference TRBV19 and TRBJ1-2, the full variable domain is DGGITQSPKYLFRKEGQNVTLSCEQNLNHDAMYWYRQDPGQGLRLIYYSQIVNDFQKGDIAEGYSVSREKKESFPLTVTSAQKNPTAFYLCASSIRIGTDYGYTFGSGTRLTVV.